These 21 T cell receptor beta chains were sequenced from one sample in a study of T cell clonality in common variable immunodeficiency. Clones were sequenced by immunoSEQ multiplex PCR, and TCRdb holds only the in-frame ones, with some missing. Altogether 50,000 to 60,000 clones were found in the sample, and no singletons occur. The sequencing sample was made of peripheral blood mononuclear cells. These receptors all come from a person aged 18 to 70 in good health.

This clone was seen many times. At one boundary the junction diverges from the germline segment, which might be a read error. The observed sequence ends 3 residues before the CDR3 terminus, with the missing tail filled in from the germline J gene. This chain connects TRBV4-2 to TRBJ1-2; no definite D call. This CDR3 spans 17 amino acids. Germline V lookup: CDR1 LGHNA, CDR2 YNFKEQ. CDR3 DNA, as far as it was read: TGCGCCAGCAGCCAAGATAGGTCTAGCGGGGTGGCAGATACC. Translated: CASSQDRSSGVADT. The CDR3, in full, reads CASSQDRSSGVADTYTF.

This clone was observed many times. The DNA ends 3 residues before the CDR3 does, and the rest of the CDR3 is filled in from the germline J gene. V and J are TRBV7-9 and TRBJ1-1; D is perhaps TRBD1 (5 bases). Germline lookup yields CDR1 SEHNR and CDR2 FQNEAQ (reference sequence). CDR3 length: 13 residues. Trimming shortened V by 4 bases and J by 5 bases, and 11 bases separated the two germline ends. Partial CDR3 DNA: TGTGCCAGCAGCTCGGGACTAACGACTGAA. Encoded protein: CASSSGLTTE. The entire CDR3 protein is CASSSGLTTEAFF.

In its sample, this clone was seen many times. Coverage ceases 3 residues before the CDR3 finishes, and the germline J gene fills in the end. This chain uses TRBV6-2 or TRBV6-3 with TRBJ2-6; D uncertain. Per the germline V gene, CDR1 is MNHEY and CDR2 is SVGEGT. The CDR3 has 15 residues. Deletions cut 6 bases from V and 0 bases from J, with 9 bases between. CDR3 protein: CASSSLRSGANVLTF. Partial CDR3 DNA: TGTGCCAGCAGCTCCCTACGCTCTGGGGCCAACGTC.

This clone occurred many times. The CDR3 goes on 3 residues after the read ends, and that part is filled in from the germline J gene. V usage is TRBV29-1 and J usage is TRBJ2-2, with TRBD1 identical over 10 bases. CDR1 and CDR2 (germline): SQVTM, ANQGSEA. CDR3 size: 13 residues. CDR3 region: CSGRQGASEKLFF. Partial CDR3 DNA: TGCAGCGGGAGACAGGGGGCTAGTGAAAAG.

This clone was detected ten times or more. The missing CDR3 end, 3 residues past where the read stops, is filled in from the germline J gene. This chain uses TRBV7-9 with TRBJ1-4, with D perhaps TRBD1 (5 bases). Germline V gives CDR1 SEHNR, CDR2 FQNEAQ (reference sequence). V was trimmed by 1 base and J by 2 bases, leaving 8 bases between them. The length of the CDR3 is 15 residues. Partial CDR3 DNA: TGTGCCAGCAGCTTAGACGACAGTACTAATGAAAAA. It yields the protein CASSLDDSTNEK. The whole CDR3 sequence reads CASSLDDSTNEKLFF.

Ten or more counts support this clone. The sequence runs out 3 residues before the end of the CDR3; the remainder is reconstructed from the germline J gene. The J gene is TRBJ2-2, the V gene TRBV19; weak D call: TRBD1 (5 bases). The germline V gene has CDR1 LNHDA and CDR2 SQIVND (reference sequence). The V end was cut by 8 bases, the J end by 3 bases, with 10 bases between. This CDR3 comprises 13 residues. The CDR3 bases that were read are TGTGCCAGTTCGCAGGGCGACACCGGGGAG. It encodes CASSQGDTGE. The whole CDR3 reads CASSQGDTGELFF. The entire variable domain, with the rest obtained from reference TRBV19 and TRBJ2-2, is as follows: DGGITQSPKYLFRKEGQNVTLSCEQNLNHDAMYWYRQDPGQGLRLIYYSQIVNDFQKGDIAEGYSVSREKKESFPLTVTSAQKNPTAFYLCASSQGDTGELFFGEGSRLTVL.

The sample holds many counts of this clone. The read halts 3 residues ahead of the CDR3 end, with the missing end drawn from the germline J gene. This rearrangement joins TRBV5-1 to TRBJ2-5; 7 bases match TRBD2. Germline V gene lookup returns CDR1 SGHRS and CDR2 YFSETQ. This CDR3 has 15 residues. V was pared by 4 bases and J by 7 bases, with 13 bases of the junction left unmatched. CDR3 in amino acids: CASSLGGGQPGTQYF. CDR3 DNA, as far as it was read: TGCGCCAGCAGCCTTGGCGGGGGTCAGCCGGGGACC.

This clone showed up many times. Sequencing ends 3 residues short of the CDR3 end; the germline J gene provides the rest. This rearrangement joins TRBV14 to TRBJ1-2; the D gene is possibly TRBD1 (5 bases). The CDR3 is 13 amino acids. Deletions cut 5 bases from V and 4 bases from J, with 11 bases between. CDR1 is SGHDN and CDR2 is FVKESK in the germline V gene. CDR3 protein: CASSKTDSYGYTF. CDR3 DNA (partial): TGTGCCAGCAGCAAGACTGACAGCTATGGC.

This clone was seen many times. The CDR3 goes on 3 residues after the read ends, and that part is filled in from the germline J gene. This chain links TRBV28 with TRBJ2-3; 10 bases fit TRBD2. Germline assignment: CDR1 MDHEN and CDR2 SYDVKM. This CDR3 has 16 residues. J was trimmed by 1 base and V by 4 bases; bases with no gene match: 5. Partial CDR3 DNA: TGTGCCAGCAGTTCCTTGCTAGCGGGAGGCACAGATACG. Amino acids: CASSSLLAGGTDT. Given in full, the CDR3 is CASSSLLAGGTDTQYF.

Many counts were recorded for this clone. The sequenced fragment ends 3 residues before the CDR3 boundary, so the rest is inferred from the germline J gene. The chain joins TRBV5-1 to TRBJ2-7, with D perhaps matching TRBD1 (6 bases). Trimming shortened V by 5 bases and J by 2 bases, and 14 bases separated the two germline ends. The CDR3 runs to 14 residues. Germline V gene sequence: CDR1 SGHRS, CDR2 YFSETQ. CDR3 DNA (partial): TGCGCCAGCAGTCCTACAGGGAAAGCCTACGAG. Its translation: CASSPTGKAYE. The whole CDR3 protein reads CASSPTGKAYEQYF.

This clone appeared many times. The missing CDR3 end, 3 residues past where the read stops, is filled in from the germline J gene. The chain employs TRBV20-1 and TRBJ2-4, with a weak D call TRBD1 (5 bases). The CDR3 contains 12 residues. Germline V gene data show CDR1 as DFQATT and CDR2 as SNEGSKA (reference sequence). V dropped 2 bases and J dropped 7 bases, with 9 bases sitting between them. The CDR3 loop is CSARRQGNIQYF. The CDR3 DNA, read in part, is TGCAGTGCTAGACGTCAGGGTAACATT.

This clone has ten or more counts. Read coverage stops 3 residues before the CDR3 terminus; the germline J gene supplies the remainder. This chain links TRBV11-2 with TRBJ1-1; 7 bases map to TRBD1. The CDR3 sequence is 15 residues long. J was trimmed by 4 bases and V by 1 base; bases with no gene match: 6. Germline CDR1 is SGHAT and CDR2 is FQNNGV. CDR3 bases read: TGTGCCAGCAGCTTAGTCCTCGGACAGGCCACTGAA. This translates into CASSLVLGQATE. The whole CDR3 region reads CASSLVLGQATEAFF. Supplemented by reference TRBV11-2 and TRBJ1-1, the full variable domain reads EAGVAQSPRYKIIEKRQSVAFWCNPISGHATLYWYQQILGQGPKLLIQFQNNGVVDDSQLPKDRFSAERLKGVDSTLKIQPAKLEDSAVYLCASSLVLGQATEAFFGQGTRLTVV.

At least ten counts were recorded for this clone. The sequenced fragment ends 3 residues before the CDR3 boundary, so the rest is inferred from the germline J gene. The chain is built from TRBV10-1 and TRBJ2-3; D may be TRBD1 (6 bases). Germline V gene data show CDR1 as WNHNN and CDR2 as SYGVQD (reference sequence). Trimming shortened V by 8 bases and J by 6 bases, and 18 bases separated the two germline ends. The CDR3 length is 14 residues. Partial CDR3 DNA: TGCGCCAGCGACACAGGGTCCCCGGGGGATACG. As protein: CASDTGSPGDT. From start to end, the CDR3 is CASDTGSPGDTQYF.

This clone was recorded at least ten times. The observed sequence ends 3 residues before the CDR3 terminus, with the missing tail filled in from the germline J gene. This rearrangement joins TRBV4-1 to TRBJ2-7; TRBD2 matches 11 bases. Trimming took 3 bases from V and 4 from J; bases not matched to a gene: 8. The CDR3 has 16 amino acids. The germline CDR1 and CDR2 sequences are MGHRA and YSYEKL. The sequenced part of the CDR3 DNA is TGCGCCAGCAGCCATGGGCTAGCGGGAGGTATGTACGAG. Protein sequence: CASSHGLAGGMYE. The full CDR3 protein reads CASSHGLAGGMYEQYF.

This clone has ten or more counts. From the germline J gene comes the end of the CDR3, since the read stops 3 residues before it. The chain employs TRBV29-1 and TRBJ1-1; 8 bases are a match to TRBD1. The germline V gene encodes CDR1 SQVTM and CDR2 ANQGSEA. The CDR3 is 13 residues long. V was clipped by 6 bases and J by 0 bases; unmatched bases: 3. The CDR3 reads CSVVTGVNTEAFF. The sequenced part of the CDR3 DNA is TGCAGCGTGGTGACAGGGGTGAACACTGAA.

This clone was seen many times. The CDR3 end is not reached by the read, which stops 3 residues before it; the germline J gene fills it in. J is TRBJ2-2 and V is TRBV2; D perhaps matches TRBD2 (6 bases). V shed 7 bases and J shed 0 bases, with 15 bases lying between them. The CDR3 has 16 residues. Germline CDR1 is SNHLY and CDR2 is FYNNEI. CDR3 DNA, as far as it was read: TGTGCCAGCACGAGGGACTTCCGATCGAACACCGGGGAG. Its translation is CASTRDFRSNTGE. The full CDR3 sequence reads CASTRDFRSNTGELFF.

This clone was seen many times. The CDR3 loop is CASSFAGGYTGELFF. The part of the CDR3 DNA that was read is TGTGCCAGCAGCTTTGCCGGGGGGTACACCGGGGAG. The rearrangement uses TRBV5-4 and TRBJ2-2; TRBD2 matches 7 bases. The CDR3 is cut off 3 residues early in the read; its end comes from the germline J gene. With 2 bases clipped from V and 3 bases from J, the junction kept 4 bases outside the gene matches. Germline assignment: CDR1 SGHNT and CDR2 YYREEE (reference sequence). This CDR3 is 15 amino acids long. Supplemented by reference TRBV5-4 and TRBJ2-2, the full variable domain reads ETGVTQSPTHLIKTRGQQVTLRCSSQSGHNTVSWYQQALGQGPQFIFQYYREEENGRGNFPPRFSGLQFPNYSSELNVNALELDDSALYLCASSFAGGYTGELFFGEGSRLTVL.

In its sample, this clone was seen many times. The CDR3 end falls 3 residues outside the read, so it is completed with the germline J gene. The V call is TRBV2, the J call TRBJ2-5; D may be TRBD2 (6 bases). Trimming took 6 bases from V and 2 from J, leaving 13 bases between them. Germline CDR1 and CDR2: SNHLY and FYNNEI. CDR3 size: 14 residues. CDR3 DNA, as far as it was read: TGTGCCAGCAGCGCAGCGGGCGTACAAGAGACC. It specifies CASSAAGVQET. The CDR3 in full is CASSAAGVQETQYF.

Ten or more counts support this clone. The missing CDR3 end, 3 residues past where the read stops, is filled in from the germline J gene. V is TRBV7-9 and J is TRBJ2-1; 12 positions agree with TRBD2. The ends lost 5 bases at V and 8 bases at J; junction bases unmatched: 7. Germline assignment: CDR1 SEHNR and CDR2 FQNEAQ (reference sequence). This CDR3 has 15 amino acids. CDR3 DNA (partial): TGTGCCAGCAGCCCTGGACTAGCGGGGTTGTATGAG. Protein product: CASSPGLAGLYE. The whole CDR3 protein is CASSPGLAGLYEQFF. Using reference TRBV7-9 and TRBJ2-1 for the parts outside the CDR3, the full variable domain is DTGVSQNPRHKITKRGQNVTFRCDPISEHNRLYWYRQTLGQGPEFLTYFQNEAQLEKSRLLSDRFSAERPKGSFSTLEIQRTEQGDSAMYLCASSPGLAGLYEQFFGPGTRLTVL.

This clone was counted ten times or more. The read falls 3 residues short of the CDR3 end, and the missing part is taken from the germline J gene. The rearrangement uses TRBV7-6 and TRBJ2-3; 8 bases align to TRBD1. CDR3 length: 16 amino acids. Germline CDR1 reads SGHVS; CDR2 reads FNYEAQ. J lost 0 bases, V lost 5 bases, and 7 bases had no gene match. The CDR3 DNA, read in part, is TGTGCCAGCAGCCCCCCCGGACAGGGTAGCACAGATACG. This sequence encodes CASSPPGQGSTDT. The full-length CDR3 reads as CASSPPGQGSTDTQYF.

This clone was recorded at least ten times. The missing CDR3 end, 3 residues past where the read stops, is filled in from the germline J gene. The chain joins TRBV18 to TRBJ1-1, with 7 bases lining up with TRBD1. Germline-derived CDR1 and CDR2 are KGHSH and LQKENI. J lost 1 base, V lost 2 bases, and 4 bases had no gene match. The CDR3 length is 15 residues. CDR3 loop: CASSPFTGENTEAFF. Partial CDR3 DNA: TGTGCCAGCTCACCATTCACAGGGGAGAACACTGAA. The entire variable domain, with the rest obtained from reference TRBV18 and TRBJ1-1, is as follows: NAGVMQNPRHLVRRRGQEARLRCSPMKGHSHVYWYRQLPEEGLKFMVYLQKENIIDESGMPKERFSAEFPKEGPSILRIQQVVRGDSAAYFCASSPFTGENTEAFFGQGTRLTVV.